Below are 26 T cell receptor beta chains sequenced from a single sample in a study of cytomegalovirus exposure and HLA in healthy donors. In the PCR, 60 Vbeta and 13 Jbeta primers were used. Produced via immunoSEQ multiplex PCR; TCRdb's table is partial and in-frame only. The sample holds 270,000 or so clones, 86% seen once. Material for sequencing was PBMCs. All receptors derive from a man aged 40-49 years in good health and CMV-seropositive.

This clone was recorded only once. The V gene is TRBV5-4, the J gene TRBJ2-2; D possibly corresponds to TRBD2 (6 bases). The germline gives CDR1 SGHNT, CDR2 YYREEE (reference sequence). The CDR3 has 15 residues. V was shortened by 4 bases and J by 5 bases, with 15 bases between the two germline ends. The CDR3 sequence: CASSEGGEPTGELFF. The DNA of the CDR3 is TGTGCCAGCAGCGAAGGCGGGGAGCCTACCGGGGAGCTGTTTTTT.

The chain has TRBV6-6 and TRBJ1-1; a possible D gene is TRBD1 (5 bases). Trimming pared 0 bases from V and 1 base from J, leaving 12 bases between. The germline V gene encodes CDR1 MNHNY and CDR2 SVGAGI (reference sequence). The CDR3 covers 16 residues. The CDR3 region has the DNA TGTGCCAGCAGTTACTCCCCCGGGCAGGGGAACACTGAAGCTTTCTTT. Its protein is CASSYSPGQGNTEAFF.

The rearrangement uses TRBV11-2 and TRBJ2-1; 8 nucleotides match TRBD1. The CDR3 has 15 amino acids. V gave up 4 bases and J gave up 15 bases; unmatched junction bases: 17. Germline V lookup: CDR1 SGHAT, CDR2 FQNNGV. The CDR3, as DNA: TGTGCCAGCAGCTCTCGACAGGGGCGCGGCACCGGGAGGTTCTTC. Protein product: CASSSRQGRGTGRFF. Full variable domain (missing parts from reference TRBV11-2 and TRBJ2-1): EAGVAQSPRYKIIEKRQSVAFWCNPISGHATLYWYQQILGQGPKLLIQFQNNGVVDDSQLPKDRFSAERLKGVDSTLKIQPAKLEDSAVYLCASSSRQGRGTGRFFGPGTRLTVL.

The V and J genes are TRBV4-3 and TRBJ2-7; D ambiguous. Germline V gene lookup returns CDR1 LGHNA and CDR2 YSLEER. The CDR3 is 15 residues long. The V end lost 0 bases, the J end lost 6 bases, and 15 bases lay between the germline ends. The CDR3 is CASSQDQSPEVEQYF. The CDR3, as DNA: TGCGCCAGCAGCCAAGATCAAAGTCCTGAGGTCGAGCAGTACTTC.

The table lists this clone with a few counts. CDR3 bases: TGTGCCAGCAGCCGCATGATAGCGACCGAGCAGTACTTC. Its translation: CASSRMIATEQYF. The J gene is TRBJ2-7, the V gene TRBV4-2; D is possibly TRBD2 (5 bases). This CDR3 is 13 amino acids long. With 4 bases removed from V and 6 bases from J, the gap between germline ends came to 13 bases. In germline, CDR1 is LGHNA, CDR2 YNFKEQ.

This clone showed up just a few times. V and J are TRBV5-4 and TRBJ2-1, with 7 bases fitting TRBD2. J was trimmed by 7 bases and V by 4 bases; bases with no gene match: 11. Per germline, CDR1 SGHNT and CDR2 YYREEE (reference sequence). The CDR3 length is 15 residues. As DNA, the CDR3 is TGTGCCAGCAGCCCCGGGACTACACCCCGGAATGAGCAGTTCTTC. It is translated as CASSPGTTPRNEQFF. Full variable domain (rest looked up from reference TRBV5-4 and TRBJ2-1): ETGVTQSPTHLIKTRGQQVTLRCSSQSGHNTVSWYQQALGQGPQFIFQYYREEENGRGNFPPRFSGLQFPNYSSELNVNALELDDSALYLCASSPGTTPRNEQFFGPGTRLTVL.

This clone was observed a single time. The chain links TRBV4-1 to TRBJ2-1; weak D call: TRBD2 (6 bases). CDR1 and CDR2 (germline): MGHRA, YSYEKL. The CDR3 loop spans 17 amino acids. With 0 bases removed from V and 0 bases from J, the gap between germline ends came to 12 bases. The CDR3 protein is CASSQDGSALSYNEQFF. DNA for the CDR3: TGCGCCAGCAGCCAAGACGGGAGCGCCCTCTCCTACAATGAGCAGTTCTTC.

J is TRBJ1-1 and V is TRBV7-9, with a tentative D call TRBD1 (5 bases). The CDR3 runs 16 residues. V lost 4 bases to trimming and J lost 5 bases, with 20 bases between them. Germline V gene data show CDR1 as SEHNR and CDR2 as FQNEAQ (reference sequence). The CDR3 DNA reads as TGTGCCAGCAGCTCCGGGGTCCTTGGGGAGGGGACTGAAGCTTTCTTT. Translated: CASSSGVLGEGTEAFF.

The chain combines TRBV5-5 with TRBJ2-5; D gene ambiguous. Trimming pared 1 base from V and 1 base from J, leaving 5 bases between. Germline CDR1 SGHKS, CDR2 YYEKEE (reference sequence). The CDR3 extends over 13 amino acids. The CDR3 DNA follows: TGTGCCAGCAGCTTGTTCAGCCAAGAGACCCAGTACTTC. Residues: CASSLFSQETQYF.

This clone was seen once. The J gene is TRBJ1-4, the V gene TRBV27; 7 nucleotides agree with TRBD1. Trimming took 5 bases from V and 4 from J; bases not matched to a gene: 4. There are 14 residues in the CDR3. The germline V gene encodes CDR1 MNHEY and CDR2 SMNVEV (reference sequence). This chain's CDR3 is CASSVTGINEKLFF. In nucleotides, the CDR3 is TGTGCCAGCAGTGTGACAGGGATTAATGAAAAACTGTTTTTT.

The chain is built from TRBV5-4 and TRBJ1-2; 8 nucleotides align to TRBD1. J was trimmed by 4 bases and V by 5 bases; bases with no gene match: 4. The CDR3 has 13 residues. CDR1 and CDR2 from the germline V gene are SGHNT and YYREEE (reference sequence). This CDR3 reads CASSSRGLYGYTF. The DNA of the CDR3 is TGTGCCAGCAGTTCCAGGGGGCTCTATGGCTACACCTTC.

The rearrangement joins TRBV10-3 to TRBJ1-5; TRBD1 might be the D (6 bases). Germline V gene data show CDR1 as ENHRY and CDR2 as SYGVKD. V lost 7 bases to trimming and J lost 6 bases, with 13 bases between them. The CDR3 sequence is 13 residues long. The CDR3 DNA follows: TGTGCCATCAAGGGGGTTGGGGCTCAGCCCCAGCATTTT. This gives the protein CAIKGVGAQPQHF.

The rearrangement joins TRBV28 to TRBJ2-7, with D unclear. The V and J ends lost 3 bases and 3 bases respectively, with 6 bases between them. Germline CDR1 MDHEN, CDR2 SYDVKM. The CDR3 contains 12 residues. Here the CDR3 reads CASSFPYYEQYF. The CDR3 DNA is TGTGCCAGCAGTTTTCCCTACTACGAGCAGTACTTC.

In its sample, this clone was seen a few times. As DNA, the CDR3 is TGTGCCAGTAGGCCCAGGGGGCGAGAGCAGTACTTC. This encodes CASRPRGREQYF. V usage is TRBV19 and J usage is TRBJ2-7; 8 bases match TRBD1. Losses at the gene ends were 6 bases for V and 7 bases for J; bases not matched to a gene: 5. Germline values: CDR1 LNHDA, CDR2 SQIVND (reference sequence). CDR3 size: 12 residues.

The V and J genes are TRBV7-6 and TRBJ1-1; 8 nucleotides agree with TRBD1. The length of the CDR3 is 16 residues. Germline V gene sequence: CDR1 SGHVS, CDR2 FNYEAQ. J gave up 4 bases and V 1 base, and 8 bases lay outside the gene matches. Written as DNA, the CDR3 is TGTGCCAGCAGCTTAGGACAGGGGCGATTGTTCACTGAAGCTTTCTTT. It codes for CASSLGQGRLFTEAFF.

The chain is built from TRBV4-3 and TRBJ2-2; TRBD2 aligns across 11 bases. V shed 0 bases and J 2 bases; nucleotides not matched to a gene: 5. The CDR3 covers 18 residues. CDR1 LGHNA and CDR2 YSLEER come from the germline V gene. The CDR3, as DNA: TGCGCCAGCAGCCAAGATCTTGGGACTAGCGGAAACACCGGGGAGCTGTTTTTT. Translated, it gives CASSQDLGTSGNTGELFF.

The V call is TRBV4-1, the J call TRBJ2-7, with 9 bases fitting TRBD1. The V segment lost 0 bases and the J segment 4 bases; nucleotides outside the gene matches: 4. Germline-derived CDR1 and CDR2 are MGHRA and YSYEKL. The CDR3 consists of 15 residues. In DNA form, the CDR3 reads TGCGCCAGCAGCCAAGACGGGACAGGGTGGTACGAGCAGTACTTC. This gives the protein CASSQDGTGWYEQYF.

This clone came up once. The CDR3 protein is CASSLRTSENPYEQYF. The CDR3 region has the DNA TGTGCCAGCAGCCTAAGGACTAGCGAGAACCCCTACGAGCAGTACTTC. This chain joins TRBV5-5 and TRBJ2-7, with TRBD2 matching 9 bases. This CDR3 contains 16 residues. Germline V gene sequence: CDR1 SGHKS, CDR2 YYEKEE (reference sequence). With V trimmed by 4 bases and J by 2 bases, 10 bases remained unmatched.

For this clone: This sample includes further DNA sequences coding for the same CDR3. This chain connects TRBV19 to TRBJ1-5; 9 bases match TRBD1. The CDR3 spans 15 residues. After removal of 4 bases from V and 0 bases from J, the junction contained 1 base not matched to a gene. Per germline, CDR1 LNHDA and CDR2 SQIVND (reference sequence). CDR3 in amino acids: CASSRGQGSNQPQHF. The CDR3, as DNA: TGTGCCAGTAGTAGGGGACAGGGTAGCAATCAGCCCCAGCATTTT.

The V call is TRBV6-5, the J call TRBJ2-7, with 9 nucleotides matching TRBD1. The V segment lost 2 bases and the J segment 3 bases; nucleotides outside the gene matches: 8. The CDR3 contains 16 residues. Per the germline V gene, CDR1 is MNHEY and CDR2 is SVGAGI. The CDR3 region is CASSYGQGRIFYEQYF. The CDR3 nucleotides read TGTGCCAGCAGTTACGGACAGGGGAGGATTTTCTACGAGCAGTACTTC.

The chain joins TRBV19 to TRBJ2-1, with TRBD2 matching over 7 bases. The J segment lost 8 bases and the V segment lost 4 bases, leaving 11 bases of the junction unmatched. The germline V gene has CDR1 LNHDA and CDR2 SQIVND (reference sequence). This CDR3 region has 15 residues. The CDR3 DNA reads TGTGCCAGTAGTAAAACCGGACTAGTAGCTGATGAGCAGTTCTTC. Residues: CASSKTGLVADEQFF.

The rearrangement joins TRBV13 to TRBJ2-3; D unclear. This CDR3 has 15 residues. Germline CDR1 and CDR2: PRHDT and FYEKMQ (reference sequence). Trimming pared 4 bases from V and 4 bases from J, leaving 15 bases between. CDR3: CASSWVGKEADTQYF. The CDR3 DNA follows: TGTGCCAGCAGCTGGGTCGGAAAAGAGGCAGATACGCAGTATTTT. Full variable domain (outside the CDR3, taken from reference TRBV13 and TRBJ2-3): AAGVIQSPRHLIKEKRETATLKCYPIPRHDTVYWYQQGPGQDPQFLISFYEKMQSDKGSIPDRFSAQQFSDYHSELNMSSLELGDSALYFCASSWVGKEADTQYFGPGTRLTVL.

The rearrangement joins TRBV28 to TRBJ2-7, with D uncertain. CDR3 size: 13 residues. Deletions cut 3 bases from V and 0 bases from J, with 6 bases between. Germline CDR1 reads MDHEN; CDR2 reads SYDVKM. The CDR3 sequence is CASSFQDSYEQYF. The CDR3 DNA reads TGTGCCAGCAGTTTCCAGGACTCCTACGAGCAGTACTTC.

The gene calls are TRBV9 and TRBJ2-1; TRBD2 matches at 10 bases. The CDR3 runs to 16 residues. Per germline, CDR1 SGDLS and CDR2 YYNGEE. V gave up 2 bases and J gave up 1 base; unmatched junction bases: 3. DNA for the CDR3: TGTGCCAGCAGCGTTCGAGCGGGAGGGTCCTACAATGAGCAGTTCTTC. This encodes CASSVRAGGSYNEQFF.

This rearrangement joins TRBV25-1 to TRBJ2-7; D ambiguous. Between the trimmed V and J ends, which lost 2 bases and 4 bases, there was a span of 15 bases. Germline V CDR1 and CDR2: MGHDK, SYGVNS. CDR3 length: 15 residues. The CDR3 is CASSEQTTAGYEQYF. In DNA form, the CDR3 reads TGTGCCAGCAGTGAACAAACCACCGCCGGGTACGAGCAGTACTTC.

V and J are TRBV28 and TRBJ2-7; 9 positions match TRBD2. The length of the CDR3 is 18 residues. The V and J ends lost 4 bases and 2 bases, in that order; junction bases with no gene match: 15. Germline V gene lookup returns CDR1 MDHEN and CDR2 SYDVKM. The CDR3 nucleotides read TGTGCCAGCAGTTCCCCCAATTTTGGGACTAGCTTCCCCTACGAGCAGTACTTC. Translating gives CASSSPNFGTSFPYEQYF.